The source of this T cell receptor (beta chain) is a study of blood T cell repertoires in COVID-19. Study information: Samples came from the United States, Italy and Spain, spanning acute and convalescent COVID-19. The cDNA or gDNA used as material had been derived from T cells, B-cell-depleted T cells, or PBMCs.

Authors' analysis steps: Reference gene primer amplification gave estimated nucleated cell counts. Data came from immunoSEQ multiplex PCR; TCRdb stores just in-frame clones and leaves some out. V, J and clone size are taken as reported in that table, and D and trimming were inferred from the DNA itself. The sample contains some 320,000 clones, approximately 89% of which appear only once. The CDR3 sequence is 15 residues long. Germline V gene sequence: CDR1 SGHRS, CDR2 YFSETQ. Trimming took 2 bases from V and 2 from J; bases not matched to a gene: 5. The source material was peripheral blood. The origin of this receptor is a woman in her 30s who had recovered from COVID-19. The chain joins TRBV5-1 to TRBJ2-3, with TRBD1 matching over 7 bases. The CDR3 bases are TGCGCCAGCAGCTTCCGGGACAGATACACAGATACGCAGTATTTT. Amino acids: CASSFRDRYTDTQYF.